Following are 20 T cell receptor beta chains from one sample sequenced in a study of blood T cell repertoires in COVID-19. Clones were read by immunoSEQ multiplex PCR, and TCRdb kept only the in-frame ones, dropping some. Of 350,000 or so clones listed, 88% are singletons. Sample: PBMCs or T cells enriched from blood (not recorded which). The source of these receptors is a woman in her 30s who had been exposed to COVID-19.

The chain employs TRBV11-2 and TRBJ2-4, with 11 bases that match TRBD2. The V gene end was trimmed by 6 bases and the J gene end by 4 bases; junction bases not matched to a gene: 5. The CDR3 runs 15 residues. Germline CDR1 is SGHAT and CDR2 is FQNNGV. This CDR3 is CASSPGTSGKNIQYF. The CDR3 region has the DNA TGTGCCAGCAGTCCCGGGACTAGCGGAAAAAACATTCAGTACTTC.

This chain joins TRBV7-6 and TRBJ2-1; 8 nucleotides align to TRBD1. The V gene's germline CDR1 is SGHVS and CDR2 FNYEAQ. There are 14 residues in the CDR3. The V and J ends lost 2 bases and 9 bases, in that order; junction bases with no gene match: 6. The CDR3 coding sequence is TGTGCCAGCAGCTTATCCAGGACAGGGAGTGAGCAGTTCTTC. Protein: CASSLSRTGSEQFF.

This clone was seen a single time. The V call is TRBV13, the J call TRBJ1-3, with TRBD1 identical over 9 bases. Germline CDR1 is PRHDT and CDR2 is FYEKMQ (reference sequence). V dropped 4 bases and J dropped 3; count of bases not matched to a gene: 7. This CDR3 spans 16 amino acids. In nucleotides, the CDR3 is TGTGCCAGCAGCTCGGGCGACAGGGGGTTTGGAAACACCATATATTTT. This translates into CASSSGDRGFGNTIYF.

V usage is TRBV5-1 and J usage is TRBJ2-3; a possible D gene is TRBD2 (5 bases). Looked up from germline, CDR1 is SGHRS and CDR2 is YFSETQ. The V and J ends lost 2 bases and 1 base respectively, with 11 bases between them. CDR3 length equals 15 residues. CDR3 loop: CASSFELGGTDTQYF. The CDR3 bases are TGCGCCAGCAGCTTCGAGCTCGGGGGCACAGATACGCAGTATTTT.

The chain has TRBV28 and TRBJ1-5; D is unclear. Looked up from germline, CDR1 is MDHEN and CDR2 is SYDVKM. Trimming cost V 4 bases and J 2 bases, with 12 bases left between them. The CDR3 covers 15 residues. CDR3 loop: CASSSRWGGNQPQHF. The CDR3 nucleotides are TGTGCCAGCAGTTCGAGGTGGGGAGGCAATCAGCCCCAGCATTTT.

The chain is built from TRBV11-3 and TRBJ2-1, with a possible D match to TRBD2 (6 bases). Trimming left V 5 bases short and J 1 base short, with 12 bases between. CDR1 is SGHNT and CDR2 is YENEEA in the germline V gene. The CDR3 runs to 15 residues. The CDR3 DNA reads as TGTGCCAGCAGCCCCCGACTAGATTCCTACAATGAGCAGTTCTTC. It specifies CASSPRLDSYNEQFF.

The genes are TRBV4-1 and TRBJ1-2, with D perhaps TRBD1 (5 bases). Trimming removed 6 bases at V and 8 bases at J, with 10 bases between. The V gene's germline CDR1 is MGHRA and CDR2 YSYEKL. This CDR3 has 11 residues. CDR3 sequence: CASRRGSGYTF. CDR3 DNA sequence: TGCGCCAGCAGAAGGGGTTCGGGCTACACCTTC.

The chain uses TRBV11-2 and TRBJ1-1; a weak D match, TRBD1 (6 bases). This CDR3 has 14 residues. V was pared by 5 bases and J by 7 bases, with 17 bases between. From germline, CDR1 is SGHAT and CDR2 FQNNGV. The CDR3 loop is CASSLTQGGGEAFF. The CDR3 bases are TGTGCCAGCAGCCTAACACAGGGAGGGGGTGAAGCTTTCTTT.

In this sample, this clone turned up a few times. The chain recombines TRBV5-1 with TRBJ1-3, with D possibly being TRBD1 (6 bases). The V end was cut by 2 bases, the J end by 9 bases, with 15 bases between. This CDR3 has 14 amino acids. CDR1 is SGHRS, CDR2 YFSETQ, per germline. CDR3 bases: TGCGCCAGCAGCTTATCAGGGGCTGGTCGCACCATATATTTT. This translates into CASSLSGAGRTIYF.

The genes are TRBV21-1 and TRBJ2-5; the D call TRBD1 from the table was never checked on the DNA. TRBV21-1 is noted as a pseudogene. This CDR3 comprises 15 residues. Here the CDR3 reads CASSKGREHQETQYF. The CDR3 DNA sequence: TGTGCCAGCAGCAAGGGCAGGGAACACCAAGAGACCCAGTACTTC.

CDR3: CASSLGLAAYNEQFF. As DNA, the CDR3 is TGTGCCAGCAGTCTGGGACTAGCGGCCTACAATGAGCAGTTCTTC. The chain carries TRBV28 and TRBJ2-1; 11 nucleotides agree with TRBD2. The CDR3 runs to 15 residues. Germline V gives CDR1 MDHEN, CDR2 SYDVKM. J lost 2 bases, V lost 5 bases, and 2 bases had no gene match. Full variable domain (rest looked up from reference TRBV28 and TRBJ2-1): DVKVTQSSRYLVKRTGEKVFLECVQDMDHENMFWYRQDPGLGLRLIYFSYDVKMKEKGDIPEGYSVSREKKERFSLILESASTNQTSMYLCASSLGLAAYNEQFFGPGTRLTVL.

The CDR3 reads CASIERGAGNTIYF. CDR3 sequence (DNA): TGTGCCAGCATCGAAAGGGGTGCTGGAAACACCATATATTTT. The chain carries TRBV2 and TRBJ1-3; perhaps TRBD1 as D (5 bases). The CDR3 length is 14 residues. V dropped 7 bases and J dropped 2 bases, with 12 bases sitting between them. Germline V gene lookup returns CDR1 SNHLY and CDR2 FYNNEI.

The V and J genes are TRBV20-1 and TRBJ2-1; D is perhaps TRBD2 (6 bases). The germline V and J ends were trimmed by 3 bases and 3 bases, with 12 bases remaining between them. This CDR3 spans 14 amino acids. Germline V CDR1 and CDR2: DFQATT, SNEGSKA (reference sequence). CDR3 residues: CSASTIADYNEQFF. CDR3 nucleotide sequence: TGCAGTGCTAGTACGATAGCGGACTACAATGAGCAGTTCTTC.

For the CDR3, the DNA is TGTGCCAGCAGTTCACTAGCGGGGTTGGGCTACAATGAGCAGTTCTTC. It yields the protein CASSSLAGLGYNEQFF. V usage is TRBV28 and J usage is TRBJ2-1; the match to TRBD2 covers 10 bases. After removal of 4 bases from V and 3 bases from J, the junction contained 6 bases not matched to a gene. Germline V gives CDR1 MDHEN, CDR2 SYDVKM. The CDR3 is 16 residues long.

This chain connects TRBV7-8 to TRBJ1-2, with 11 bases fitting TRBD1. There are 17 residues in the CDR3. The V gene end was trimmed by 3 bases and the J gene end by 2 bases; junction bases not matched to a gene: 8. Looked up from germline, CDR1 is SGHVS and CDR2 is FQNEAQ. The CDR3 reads CASSLRTGGPMNYGYTF. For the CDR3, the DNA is TGTGCCAGCAGCTTGCGGACAGGGGGCCCCATGAACTATGGCTACACCTTC. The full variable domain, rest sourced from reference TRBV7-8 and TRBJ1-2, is GAGVSQSPRYKVAKRGQDVALRCDPISGHVSLFWYQQALGQGPEFLTYFQNEAQLDKSGLPSDRFFAERPEGSVSTLKIQRTQQEDSAVYLCASSLRTGGPMNYGYTFGSGTRLTVV.

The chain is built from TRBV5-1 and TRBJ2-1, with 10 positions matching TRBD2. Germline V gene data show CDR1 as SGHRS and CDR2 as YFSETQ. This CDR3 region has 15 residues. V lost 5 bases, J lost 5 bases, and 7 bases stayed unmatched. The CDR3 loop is CASSRLAGPHNEQFF. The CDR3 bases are TGCGCCAGCAGTCGACTAGCGGGCCCCCACAATGAGCAGTTCTTC.

The CDR3 loop is CASSVRDRGANTGELFF. The CDR3 nucleotides read TGCGCCAGCAGCGTCCGGGACAGGGGGGCTAACACCGGGGAGCTGTTTTTT. J is TRBJ2-2 and V is TRBV5-1; 11 nucleotides line up with TRBD1. The V and J ends lost 4 bases and 2 bases, in that order; junction bases with no gene match: 7. The CDR3 runs 17 residues. Germline CDR1 reads SGHRS; CDR2 reads YFSETQ.

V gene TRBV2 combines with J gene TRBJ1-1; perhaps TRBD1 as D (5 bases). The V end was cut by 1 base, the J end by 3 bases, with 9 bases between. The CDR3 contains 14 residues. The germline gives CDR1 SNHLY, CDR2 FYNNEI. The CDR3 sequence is CASSEEGQDTEAFF. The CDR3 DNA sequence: TGTGCCAGCAGTGAAGAGGGGCAGGACACTGAAGCTTTCTTT.

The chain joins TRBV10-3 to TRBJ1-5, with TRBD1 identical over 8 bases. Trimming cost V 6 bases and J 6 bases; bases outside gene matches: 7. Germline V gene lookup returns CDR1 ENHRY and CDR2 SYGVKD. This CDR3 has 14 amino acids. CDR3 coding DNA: TGTGCCATCAGGGACAGGGACGTCAGTCAGCCCCAGCATTTT. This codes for CAIRDRDVSQPQHF.

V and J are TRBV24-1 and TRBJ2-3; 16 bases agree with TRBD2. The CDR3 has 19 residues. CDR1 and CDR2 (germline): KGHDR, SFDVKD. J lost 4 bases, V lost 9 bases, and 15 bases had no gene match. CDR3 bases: TGTGCCACCCGAGGTTCCGGGACTAGCGGGAGGGCCCTAGCAGATACGCAGTATTTT. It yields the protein CATRGSGTSGRALADTQYF.